This T cell receptor beta chain comes out of a study of cytomegalovirus exposure and HLA in healthy donors. With 60 Vbeta and 13 Jbeta primers, the PCR was carried out. Some clones are missing from TCRdb's copy, which holds only in-frame ones; the method was immunoSEQ multiplex PCR. The table records 55,000 to 65,000 clones, approximately 85% of them present only once. Germline V gene lookup returns CDR1 LNHDA and CDR2 SQIVND (reference sequence). Between the trimmed V and J ends, which lost 3 bases and 1 base, there was a span of 15 bases. This CDR3 has 16 amino acids. This chain links TRBV19 with TRBJ1-1; D is perhaps TRBD1 (5 bases). This sequence was found in a female donor in good health and CMV-seronegative. Input material: PBMCs. For the CDR3, the DNA is TGTGCCAGTAGTATGCCTCGGGGCGGGAAGAACACTGAAGCTTTCTTT. This translates into CASSMPRGGKNTEAFF.